Presented here are 23 T cell receptor beta chains from one specimen sequenced in a study of CD8 T cells in ankylosing spondylitis. These receptors' targets are unknown. Study-wide findings and caveats: What appeared characteristic of ankylosing spondylitis blood was a TCR beta motif of eight or nine highly homologous variants.

One entry per CDR3 protein, called by TCRdb with MiXCR from the 5' RACE reads. The sample consists of some 220,000 distinct CDR3 sequences, 6% to 8.5% of them appearing once. The sequencing sample was made of blood, either unsorted or a sorted T cell fraction (not recorded which). The receptors originated from a male donor with ankylosing spondylitis.

This clonotype was counted only a few times. The chain uses TRBV10-2 and TRBJ2-7; D is undetermined. Germline loops: CDR1 WSHSY, CDR2 SAAADI. The CDR3 has 11 residues. V gave up 7 bases and J gave up 3 bases, with 7 bases separating them. The chain's CDR3 is CASKEIYEQYF. CDR3 coding DNA: TGCGCCAGCAAAGAAATCTACGAGCAGTACTTC.

This clonotype was observed many times. This chain connects TRBV6-5 to TRBJ2-1; D gene uncertain. The V end was cut by 2 bases, the J end by 0 bases, with 8 bases between. CDR3 length: 15 residues. Germline V gene sequence: CDR1 MNHEY, CDR2 SVGAGI. The CDR3 nucleotides read TGTGCCAGCAGTTACCGCGTTACCTCCTACAATGAGCAGTTCTTC. Amino acids: CASSYRVTSYNEQFF.

This clonotype was seen ten or more times. This rearrangement joins TRBV7-8 to TRBJ2-2; D unresolved. The ends were cut back, 1 base at V and 4 bases at J, with 16 bases in the middle. Germline loops: CDR1 SGHVS, CDR2 FQNEAQ. The CDR3 length is 17 residues. This CDR3 is CASSLVVGWARTGELFF. CDR3 coding DNA: TGTGCCAGCAGCTTAGTAGTCGGGTGGGCTCGCACCGGGGAGCTGTTTTTT.

This clonotype was observed at least ten times. This chain connects TRBV20-1 to TRBJ2-5, with D possibly matching TRBD1 (7 bases). The V end lost 1 base, the J end lost 4 bases, and 16 bases lay between the germline ends. Germline-derived CDR1 and CDR2 are DFQATT and SNEGSKA (reference sequence). The CDR3 extends over 15 amino acids. DNA of the CDR3: TGCAGTGCTAGAGGTCCAGGGGGAGGCGGAGAGACCCAGTACTTC. It codes for CSARGPGGGGETQYF.

This clonotype was counted ten times or more. The V call is TRBV27, the J call TRBJ2-2; 9 nucleotides line up with TRBD1. With 6 bases clipped from V and 6 bases from J, the junction kept 5 bases outside the gene matches. The germline V gene has CDR1 MNHEY and CDR2 SMNVEV (reference sequence). The CDR3 loop spans 14 amino acids. The CDR3 region has the DNA TGTGCCAGCAGCTGGGACAGGGCGGCCGGGGAGCTGTTTTTT. This translates into CASSWDRAAGELFF.

This clonotype was counted between two and nine times. The chain employs TRBV7-9 and TRBJ2-5, with D uncertain. The germline V and J ends were trimmed by 4 bases and 4 bases, with 10 bases remaining between them. The CDR3 is 13 amino acids. CDR1 and CDR2 (germline): SEHNR, FQNEAQ (reference sequence). DNA of the CDR3: TGTGCCAGCAGCTCGATTCGTGGAGAGACCCAGTACTTC. Residues: CASSSIRGETQYF.

This clonotype appeared many times. The chain combines TRBV5-1 with TRBJ2-1; 11 bases match TRBD2. CDR3 length equals 15 residues. V was clipped by 4 bases and J by 4 bases; unmatched bases: 4. CDR1 is SGHRS and CDR2 is YFSETQ in the germline V gene. The CDR3 DNA follows: TGCGCCAGCAGCCGTTCTAGCGGGGGGTACAATGAGCAGTTCTTC. Protein sequence: CASSRSSGGYNEQFF.

This clonotype has only a few counts. The chain uses TRBV27 and TRBJ2-7, with a weak D call TRBD2 (6 bases). Between the trimmed V and J ends, which lost 5 bases and 0 bases, there was a span of 14 bases. CDR1 and CDR2 (germline): MNHEY, SMNVEV (reference sequence). This CDR3 spans 15 amino acids. CDR3 nucleotides: TGTGCCAGCAGTCCCCGCTTAGCGGACTCCTACGAGCAGTACTTC. Protein sequence: CASSPRLADSYEQYF.

This clonotype was seen ten or more times. This chain joins TRBV5-1 and TRBJ1-1, with 7 bases fitting TRBD1. Germline V CDR1 and CDR2: SGHRS, YFSETQ. J lost 1 base, V lost 0 bases, and 3 bases had no gene match. The CDR3 loop spans 15 amino acids. The CDR3 here is CASSLEAGGNTEAFF. The CDR3 DNA reads TGCGCCAGCAGCTTGGAGGCAGGGGGGAACACTGAAGCTTTCTTT.

This clonotype appeared many times. The chain employs TRBV12-3 or TRBV12-4 and TRBJ1-4; D is undetermined. Trimming pared 8 bases from V and 0 bases from J, leaving 7 bases between. This CDR3 contains 13 residues. As DNA, the CDR3 is TGTGCCAGCTCCATCCCAACTAATGAAAAACTGTTTTTT. Its protein is CASSIPTNEKLFF.

Turning to this clonotype: Possible read error: a much larger clone is one base away. The chain links TRBV20-1 to TRBJ2-4, with 7 positions matching TRBD1. Germline V gene lookup returns CDR1 DFQATT and CDR2 SNEGSKA (reference sequence). The CDR3 totals 18 residues. The CDR3 region is CCARDGDSIQPGWNIQYF. The CDR3 region has the DNA TGCTGTGCTAGAGATGGGGACAGCATACAACCAGGTTGGAACATTCAGTACTTC.

This clonotype was seen many times. The genes are TRBV13 and TRBJ1-2, with a weak D call TRBD1 (6 bases). Germline lookup yields CDR1 PRHDT and CDR2 FYEKMQ (reference sequence). This CDR3 spans 13 amino acids. Trimming removed 4 bases at V and 8 bases at J, with 14 bases between. CDR3 sequence reads: CASSSQGRGGYTF. The DNA for the CDR3 is TGTGCCAGCAGCTCACAGGGACGTGGCGGCTACACCTTC.

This clonotype was seen ten or more times. The rearrangement links TRBV27 to TRBJ1-5, with D tentatively TRBD1 (5 bases). The V end was cut by 3 bases, the J end by 3 bases, with 9 bases between. The V gene's germline CDR1 is MNHEY and CDR2 SMNVEV (reference sequence). The CDR3 has 14 residues. The CDR3 is CASSFQGYNQPQHF. The CDR3 nucleotides are TGTGCCAGCAGTTTCCAGGGATACAATCAGCCCCAGCATTTT.

Ten or more counts support this clonotype. CDR3 protein: CASSSIFPQAKNIQYF. CDR3 coding DNA: TGTGCCAGCAGTTCTATCTTCCCGCAGGCCAAAAACATTCAGTACTTC. The chain combines TRBV28 with TRBJ2-4; D remains unclear. Germline V gene data show CDR1 as MDHEN and CDR2 as SYDVKM. The CDR3 sequence is 16 residues long. Between the trimmed V and J ends, which lost 4 bases and 1 base, there was a span of 14 bases.

This clonotype was counted at least ten times. This rearrangement joins TRBV2 to TRBJ2-3; either TRBD1 or TRBD2 may fit D (5 bases each). The length of the CDR3 is 14 residues. V shed 3 bases and J shed 2 bases, with 9 bases lying between them. Germline CDR1 and CDR2: SNHLY and FYNNEI. CDR3 region: CASSERGTTDTQYF. In DNA form, the CDR3 reads TGTGCCAGCAGTGAGAGAGGGACCACAGATACGCAGTATTTT.

The chain has TRBV2 and TRBJ2-1, with 14 bases fitting TRBD2. Germline CDR1 and CDR2: SNHLY and FYNNEI. This CDR3 has 16 amino acids. With V trimmed by 6 bases and J by 7 bases, 8 bases remained unmatched. CDR3 sequence: CASRTGTSGRRNEQFF. In nucleotides, the CDR3 is TGTGCCAGCAGAACCGGGACTAGCGGGAGAAGGAATGAGCAGTTCTTC.

The sample holds many counts of this clonotype. CDR3: CASSQDRTRGSPLHF. The CDR3 coding sequence is TGTGCCAGCAGCCAAGATCGGACTAGGGGTTCACCCCTCCACTTT. J is TRBJ1-6 and V is TRBV14, with D maybe TRBD1 (5 bases). Deletions cut 0 bases from V and 9 bases from J, with 12 bases between. This CDR3 has 15 residues. Per the germline V gene, CDR1 is SGHDN and CDR2 is FVKESK.

This clonotype was picked up many times. This chain connects TRBV9 to TRBJ1-2; TRBD1 agrees at 7 bases. V lost 3 bases and J lost 2; bases outside the gene matches: 19. The germline V gene encodes CDR1 SGDLS and CDR2 YYNGEE. The CDR3 sequence is 19 residues long. The CDR3 sequence is CASSGSLQGSKLQNYGYTF. As DNA, the CDR3 is TGTGCCAGCAGCGGGTCATTACAGGGGTCTAAGCTTCAAAACTATGGCTACACCTTC.

The chain couples TRBV11-2 to TRBJ2-7, with D uncertain. The V gene lost 3 bases and the J gene lost 2 bases, with 11 bases spanning the gap. CDR1 and CDR2 from the germline V gene are SGHAT and FQNNGV. CDR3 length: 14 amino acids. The chain's CDR3 is CASSFCGRTYEQYF. For the CDR3, the DNA is TGTGCCAGCAGCTTTTGCGGCAGGACCTACGAGCAGTACTTC.

This clonotype was observed many times. V usage is TRBV10-3 and J usage is TRBJ2-5; 9 bases match TRBD1. This CDR3 region has 13 residues. The V segment lost 4 bases and the J segment 5 bases; nucleotides outside the gene matches: 2. Germline-derived CDR1 and CDR2 are ENHRY and SYGVKD. Here the CDR3 DNA reads TGTGCCATCAGTGGAGGACAGGGGGAGACCCAGTACTTC. This gives the protein CAISGGQGETQYF.

This chain connects TRBV7-9 to TRBJ2-7, with D hard to call. V lost 7 bases and J 7 bases, leaving 17 bases between the germline ends. Germline CDR1 reads SEHNR; CDR2 reads FQNEAQ (reference sequence). The CDR3 has 13 residues. The CDR3 reads CASNGPRQEEQYF. The CDR3 nucleotides are TGTGCCAGCAACGGACCTCGGCAGGAAGAGCAGTACTTC.

The CDR3 spells CASMPGQGSAGYTF. The CDR3 bases are TGCGCCAGCATGCCGGGACAGGGATCGGCTGGCTACACCTTC. The chain uses TRBV5-1 and TRBJ1-2, with 9 nucleotides matching TRBD1. The germline V gene has CDR1 SGHRS and CDR2 YFSETQ. This CDR3 is 14 amino acids long. The trim removed 6 bases at V and 7 bases at J, leaving 10 bases unmatched.

Many counts were recorded for this clonotype. V and J are TRBV20-1 and TRBJ2-2; D call uncertain. This CDR3 contains 11 residues. CDR1 is DFQATT, CDR2 SNEGSKA, per germline (reference sequence). The ends were cut back, 5 bases at V and 0 bases at J, with 1 base in the middle. The CDR3 here is CSAPNTGELFF. CDR3 nucleotides: TGCAGTGCTCCGAACACCGGGGAGCTGTTTTTT.